This record covers a single T cell receptor (beta chain). This sample is part of a study of T cell responses to AZD1222 COVID-19 vaccine. Assay used: immunoSEQ multiplex PCR; TCRdb lists only in-frame clones, some missing. There are about 180,000 clones in the sample; around 90% occur only once, and 2.6% lies in the top ten. V dropped 4 bases and J dropped 4; count of bases not matched to a gene: 9. The CDR3 has 16 residues. The germline V gene has CDR1 KGHSH and CDR2 LQKENI. The input for sequencing was peripheral blood, taken on day 0 of AZD1222 vaccination. The chain joins TRBV18 to TRBJ2-3; TRBD2 matches at 9 bases. The receptor was isolated from an adult in good health. The CDR3 DNA sequence: TGTGCCAGCTCACGCTTTGCGGGAGGGCCACCAGATACGCAGTATTTT. Protein product: CASSRFAGGPPDTQYF.